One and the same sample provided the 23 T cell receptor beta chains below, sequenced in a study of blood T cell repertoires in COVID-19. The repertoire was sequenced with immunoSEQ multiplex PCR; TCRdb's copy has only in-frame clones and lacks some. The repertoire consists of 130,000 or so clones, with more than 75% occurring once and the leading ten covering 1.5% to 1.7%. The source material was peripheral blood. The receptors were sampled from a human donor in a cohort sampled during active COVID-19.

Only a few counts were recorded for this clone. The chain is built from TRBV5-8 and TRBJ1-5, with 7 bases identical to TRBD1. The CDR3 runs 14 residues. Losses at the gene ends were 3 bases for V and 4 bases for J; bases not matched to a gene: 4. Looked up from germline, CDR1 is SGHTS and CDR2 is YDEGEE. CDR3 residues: CASSSGQANQPQHF. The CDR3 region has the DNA TGTGCCAGCAGCTCAGGACAGGCGAATCAGCCCCAGCATTTT.

CDR3 sequence reads: CASSPVAGSNNEQFF. For the CDR3, the DNA is TGTGCCAGCAGTCCGGTAGCGGGATCAAACAATGAGCAGTTCTTC. V and J are TRBV27 and TRBJ2-1, with 8 positions matching TRBD2. CDR1 and CDR2 (germline): MNHEY, SMNVEV (reference sequence). V shed 5 bases, J shed 5 bases, and the junction held 8 bases outside the gene matches. The CDR3 runs 15 residues.

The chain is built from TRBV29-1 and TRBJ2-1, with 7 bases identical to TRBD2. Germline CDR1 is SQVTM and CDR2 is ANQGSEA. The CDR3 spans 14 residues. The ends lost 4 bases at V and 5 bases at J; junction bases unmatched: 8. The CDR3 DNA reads TGCAGCGTTGGATTGGGGGGGAATAACAATGAGCAGTTCTTC. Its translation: CSVGLGGNNNEQFF.

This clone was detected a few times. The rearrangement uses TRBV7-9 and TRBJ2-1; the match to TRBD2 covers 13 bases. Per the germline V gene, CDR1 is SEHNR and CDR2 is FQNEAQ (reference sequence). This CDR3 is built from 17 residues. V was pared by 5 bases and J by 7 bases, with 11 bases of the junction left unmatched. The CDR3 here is CASSRVGLAGVWNEQFF. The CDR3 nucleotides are TGTGCCAGCAGCCGCGTCGGACTAGCGGGAGTCTGGAATGAGCAGTTCTTC.

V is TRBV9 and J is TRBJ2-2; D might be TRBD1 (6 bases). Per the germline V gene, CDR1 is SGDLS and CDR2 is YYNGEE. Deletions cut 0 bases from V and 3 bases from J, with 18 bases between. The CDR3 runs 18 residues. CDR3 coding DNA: TGTGCCAGCAGCGTAGTCCCCTGGGGGCGGATGGACACCGGGGAGCTGTTTTTT. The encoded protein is CASSVVPWGRMDTGELFF.

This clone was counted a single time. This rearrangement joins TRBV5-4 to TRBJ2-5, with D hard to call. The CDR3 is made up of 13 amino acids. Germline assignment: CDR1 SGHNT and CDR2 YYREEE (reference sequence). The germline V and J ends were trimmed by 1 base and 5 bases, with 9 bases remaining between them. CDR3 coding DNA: TGTGCCAGCAGCTTGTACCTGGAGGAGACCCAGTACTTC. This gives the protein CASSLYLEETQYF.

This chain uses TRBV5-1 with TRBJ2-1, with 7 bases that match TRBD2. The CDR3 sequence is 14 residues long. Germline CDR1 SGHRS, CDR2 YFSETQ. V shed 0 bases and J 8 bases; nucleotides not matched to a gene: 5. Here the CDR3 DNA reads TGCGCCAGCAGCTTGGACGGGGGGATCGATGAGCAGTTCTTC. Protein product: CASSLDGGIDEQFF.

CDR3 loop: CASRIQGTYNSPLHF. As DNA, the CDR3 is TGTGCCAGCAGGATACAGGGTACCTATAATTCACCCCTCCACTTT. The V and J genes are TRBV6-5 and TRBJ1-6; D might be TRBD1 (6 bases). CDR1 is MNHEY and CDR2 is SVGAGI in the germline V gene. The CDR3 extends over 15 amino acids. Trimming shortened V by 6 bases and J by 2 bases, and 11 bases separated the two germline ends.

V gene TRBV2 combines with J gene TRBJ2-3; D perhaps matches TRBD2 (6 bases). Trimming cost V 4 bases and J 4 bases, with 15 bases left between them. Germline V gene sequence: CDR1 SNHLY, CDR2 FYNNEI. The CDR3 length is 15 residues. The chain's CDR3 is CASSVSLWGADTQYF. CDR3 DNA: TGTGCCAGCAGTGTAAGCCTCTGGGGGGCAGATACGCAGTATTTT.

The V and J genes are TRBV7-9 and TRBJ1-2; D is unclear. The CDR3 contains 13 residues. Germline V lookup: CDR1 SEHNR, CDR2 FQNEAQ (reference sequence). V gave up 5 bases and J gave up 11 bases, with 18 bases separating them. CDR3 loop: CASSLDGLWRYTF. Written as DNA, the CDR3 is TGTGCCAGCAGCCTCGACGGATTATGGAGGTACACCTTC.

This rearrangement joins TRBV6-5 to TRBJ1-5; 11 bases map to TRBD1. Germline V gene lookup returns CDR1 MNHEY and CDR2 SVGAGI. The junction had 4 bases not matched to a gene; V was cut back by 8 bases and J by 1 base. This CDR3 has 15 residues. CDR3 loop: CASQWTGGSNQPQHF. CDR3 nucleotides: TGTGCCAGCCAGTGGACAGGGGGCAGCAATCAGCCCCAGCATTTT.

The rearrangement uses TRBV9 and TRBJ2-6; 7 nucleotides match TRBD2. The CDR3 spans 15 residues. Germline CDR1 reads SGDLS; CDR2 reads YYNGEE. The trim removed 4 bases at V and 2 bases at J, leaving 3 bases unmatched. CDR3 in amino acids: CASSPRGAGANVLTF. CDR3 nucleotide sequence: TGTGCCAGCAGCCCACGGGGGGCTGGGGCCAACGTCCTGACTTTC.

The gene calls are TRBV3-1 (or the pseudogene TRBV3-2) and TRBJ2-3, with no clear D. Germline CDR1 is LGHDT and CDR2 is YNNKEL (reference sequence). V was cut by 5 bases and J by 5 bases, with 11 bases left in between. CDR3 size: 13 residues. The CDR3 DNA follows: TGTGCCAGCAGCAGCCCTGCGAGAGATACGCAGTATTTT. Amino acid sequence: CASSSPARDTQYF.

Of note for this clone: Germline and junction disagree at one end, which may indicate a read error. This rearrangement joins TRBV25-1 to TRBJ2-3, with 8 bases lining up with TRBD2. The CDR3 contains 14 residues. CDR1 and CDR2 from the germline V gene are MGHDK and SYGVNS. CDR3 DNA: TGTGCCAAAAACCGATGGACTAGCAAAGATACGCAGTATTTT. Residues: CAKNRWTSKDTQYF.

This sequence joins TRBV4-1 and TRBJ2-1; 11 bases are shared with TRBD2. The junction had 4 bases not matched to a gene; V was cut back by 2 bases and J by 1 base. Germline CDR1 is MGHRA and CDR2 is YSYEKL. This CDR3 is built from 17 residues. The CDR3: CASSQTPSGGSYNEQFF. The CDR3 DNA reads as TGCGCCAGCAGCCAAACTCCTAGCGGGGGGTCCTACAATGAGCAGTTCTTC.

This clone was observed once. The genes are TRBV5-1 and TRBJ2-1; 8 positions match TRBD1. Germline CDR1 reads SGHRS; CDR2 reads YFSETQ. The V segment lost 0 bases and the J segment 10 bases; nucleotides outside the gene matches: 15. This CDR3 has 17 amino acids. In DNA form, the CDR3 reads TGCGCCAGCAGCTTGGCAGGGGGCTCAGGAGTGACAAGGGAGCAGTTCTTC. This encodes CASSLAGGSGVTREQFF.

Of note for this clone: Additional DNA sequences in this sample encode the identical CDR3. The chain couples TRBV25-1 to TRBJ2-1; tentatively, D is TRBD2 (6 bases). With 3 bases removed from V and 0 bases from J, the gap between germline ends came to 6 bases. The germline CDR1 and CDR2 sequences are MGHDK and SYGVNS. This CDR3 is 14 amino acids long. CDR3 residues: CASSEGGSYNEQFF. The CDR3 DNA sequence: TGTGCCAGCAGTGAGGGGGGCTCCTACAATGAGCAGTTCTTC.

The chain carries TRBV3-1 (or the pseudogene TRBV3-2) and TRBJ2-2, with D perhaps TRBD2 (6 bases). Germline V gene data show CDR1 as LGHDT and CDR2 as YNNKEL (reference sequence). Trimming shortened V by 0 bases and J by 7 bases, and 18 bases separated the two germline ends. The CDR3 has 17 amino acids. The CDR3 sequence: CASSQERGGEEVGELFF. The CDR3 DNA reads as TGTGCCAGCAGCCAAGAGCGTGGCGGGGAGGAGGTCGGGGAGCTGTTTTTT.

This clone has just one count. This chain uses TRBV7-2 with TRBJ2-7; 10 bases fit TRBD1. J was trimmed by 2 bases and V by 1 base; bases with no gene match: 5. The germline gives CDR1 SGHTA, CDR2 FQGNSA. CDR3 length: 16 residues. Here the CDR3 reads CASSLGSGQGTYEQYF. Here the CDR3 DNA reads TGTGCCAGCAGCTTAGGGTCGGGACAGGGGACCTACGAGCAGTACTTC.

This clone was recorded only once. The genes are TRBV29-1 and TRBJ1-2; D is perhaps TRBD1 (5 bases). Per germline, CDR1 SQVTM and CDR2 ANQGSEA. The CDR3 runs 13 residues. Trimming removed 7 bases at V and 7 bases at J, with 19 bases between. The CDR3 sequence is CSARGGGDSGYTF. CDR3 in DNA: TGCAGCGCCCGGGGGGGAGGGGACTCTGGCTACACCTTC.

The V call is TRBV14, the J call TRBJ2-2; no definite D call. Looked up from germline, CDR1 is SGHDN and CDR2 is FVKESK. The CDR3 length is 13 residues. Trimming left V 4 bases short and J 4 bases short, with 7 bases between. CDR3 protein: CASSLLITGELFF. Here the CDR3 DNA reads TGTGCCAGCAGCCTCCTAATCACCGGGGAGCTGTTTTTT.

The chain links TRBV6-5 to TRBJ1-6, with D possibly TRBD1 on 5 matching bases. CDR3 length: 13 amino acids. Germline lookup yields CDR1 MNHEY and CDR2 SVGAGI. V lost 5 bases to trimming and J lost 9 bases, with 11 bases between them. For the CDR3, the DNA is TGTGCCAGCAGTCAGGGAACTATTTCACCCCTCCACTTT. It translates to CASSQGTISPLHF.

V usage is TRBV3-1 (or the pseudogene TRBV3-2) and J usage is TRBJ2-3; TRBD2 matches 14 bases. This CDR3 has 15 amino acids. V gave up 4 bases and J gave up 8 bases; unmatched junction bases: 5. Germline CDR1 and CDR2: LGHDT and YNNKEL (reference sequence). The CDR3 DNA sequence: TGTGCCAGCAGCCGGGGGGGACTAGCGGGAGCTACGCAGTATTTT. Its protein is CASSRGGLAGATQYF.